The 22 T cell receptor beta chains reported below all come from one sample, sequenced in a study of cytomegalovirus exposure and HLA in healthy donors. Both 60 Vbeta primers and 13 Jbeta primers went into the PCR. This table comes from immunoSEQ multiplex PCR, and its TCRdb copy is limited to in-frame clones, with some not included. The table records 130,000 or so clones, 60% to 85% of them present only once. Sequenced sample: PBMCs. These receptors were taken from a man under 40 in good health and CMV-seronegative.

V and J are TRBV15 and TRBJ2-7; D not certain. Germline V gene data show CDR1 as LNHNV and CDR2 as YYDKDF (reference sequence). The CDR3 loop spans 12 amino acids. V was trimmed by 0 bases and J by 5 bases, leaving 5 bases between them. In DNA, the CDR3 is TGTGCCACCAGCAGAGATTCGGACGAGCAGTACTTC. It specifies CATSRDSDEQYF.

V is TRBV5-4 and J is TRBJ1-1; D is ambiguous. Germline values: CDR1 SGHNT, CDR2 YYREEE (reference sequence). The V end was cut by 0 bases, the J end by 2 bases, with 5 bases between. This CDR3 region has 13 residues. CDR3 loop: CASSLGLNTEAFF. DNA of the CDR3: TGTGCCAGCAGCTTGGGTTTAAACACTGAAGCTTTCTTT.

The chain combines TRBV7-9 with TRBJ1-1; perhaps TRBD1 as D (5 bases). Trimming removed 5 bases from V and 5 bases from J, with 18 bases in between. CDR3 length equals 15 residues. Per germline, CDR1 SEHNR and CDR2 FQNEAQ (reference sequence). The CDR3 protein is CASSTWGGPTTEAFF. CDR3 DNA sequence: TGTGCCAGCAGCACCTGGGGGGGTCCAACTACTGAAGCTTTCTTT.

The chain employs TRBV2 and TRBJ2-7; D might be TRBD1 (6 bases). CDR3 size: 14 residues. Germline assignment: CDR1 SNHLY and CDR2 FYNNEI. V was pared by 7 bases and J by 0 bases, with 13 bases between. The CDR3 nucleotides are TGTGCCAGCACCGAGGACAGACACTCCTACGAGCAGTACTTC. This gives the protein CASTEDRHSYEQYF.

The rearrangement joins TRBV30 to TRBJ1-1, with a weak D call TRBD1 (6 bases). The CDR3 has 14 amino acids. Germline V gene lookup returns CDR1 GTSNPN and CDR2 SVGIG (reference sequence). The V end lost 3 bases, the J end lost 0 bases, and 11 bases lay between the germline ends. The chain's CDR3 is CAWSLDSLNTEAFF. The CDR3 bases are TGTGCCTGGAGCCTGGACAGTCTGAACACTGAAGCTTTCTTT.

This chain links TRBV28 with TRBJ2-7, with a tentative D call TRBD2 (6 bases). CDR1 and CDR2 (germline): MDHEN, SYDVKM. The CDR3 loop spans 17 amino acids. The V end lost 5 bases, the J end lost 0 bases, and 20 bases lay between the germline ends. Here the CDR3 reads CASSSPGGTLSSYEQYF. CDR3 in DNA: TGTGCCAGCAGTAGCCCCGGAGGGACTCTGAGCTCCTACGAGCAGTACTTC.

On this clone: The conserved final phenylalanine or tryptophan is absent from the CDR3, which likely points to a read error. The genes are TRBV30 and TRBJ1-1; 7 positions match TRBD1. CDR3 size: 13 residues. In germline, CDR1 is GTSNPN, CDR2 SVGIG (reference sequence). Losses at the gene ends were 4 bases for V and 10 bases for J; bases not matched to a gene: 12. The CDR3: CAWIPDGQGGAFS. CDR3 nucleotide sequence: TGTGCCTGGATCCCGGACGGGCAGGGGGGAGCTTTCTCT.

The chain joins TRBV4-3 to TRBJ2-3, with TRBD2 matching over 13 bases. The V gene's germline CDR1 is LGHNA and CDR2 YSLEER. With V trimmed by 2 bases and J by 8 bases, 4 bases remained unmatched. This CDR3 has 15 amino acids. The CDR3, as DNA: TGCGCCAGCAGCCAACAACTAGCGGGAGGGGGTACGCAGTATTTT. Protein sequence: CASSQQLAGGGTQYF.

The chain joins TRBV28 to TRBJ1-5; the match to TRBD1 covers 9 bases. Germline V gene data show CDR1 as MDHEN and CDR2 as SYDVKM. The CDR3 spans 16 residues. The J segment lost 7 bases and the V segment lost 6 bases, leaving 13 bases of the junction unmatched. CDR3 coding DNA: TGTGCCAGCAGGGATGGAACAGGGGGCCAAGGGCAGCCCCAGCATTTT. Translating it yields CASRDGTGGQGQPQHF.

The table lists this clone with a few counts. This chain connects TRBV21-1 to TRBJ1-4; TRBD1 was called by the table and not checked on the DNA. TRBV21-1 is reported as a pseudogene. The CDR3 length is 13 residues. The CDR3 protein is CALPTASNEKLFF. The CDR3 bases are TGTGCCCTCCCGACAGCTTCTAATGAAAAACTGTTTTTT.

The CDR3 bases are TGTGCCTGGAGTGTCGCAGGGGGGTTCACTGAAGCTTTCTTT. This codes for CAWSVAGGFTEAFF. The V and J genes are TRBV30 and TRBJ1-1; 7 bases align to TRBD1. V dropped 0 bases and J dropped 4; count of bases not matched to a gene: 5. The CDR3 runs 14 residues. Germline V gene data show CDR1 as GTSNPN and CDR2 as SVGIG (reference sequence). Combining the CDR3 with reference TRBV30 and TRBJ1-1 gives the whole variable domain SQTIHQWPATLVQPVGSPLSLECTVEGTSNPNLYWYRQAAGRGLQLLFYSVGIGQISSEVPQNLSASRPQDRQFILSSKKLLLSDSGFYLCAWSVAGGFTEAFFGQGTRLTVV.

The chain employs TRBV7-6 and TRBJ2-2, with D maybe TRBD1 (6 bases). Germline V CDR1 and CDR2: SGHVS, FNYEAQ. V shed 5 bases and J shed 3 bases, with 16 bases lying between them. The CDR3 has 16 amino acids. DNA of the CDR3: TGTGCCAGCAGCCCTCAACAGGGTCGGTACACCGGGGAGCTGTTTTTT. Its protein product is CASSPQQGRYTGELFF. The full variable domain, with the rest looked up from reference TRBV7-6 and TRBJ2-2, is GAGVSQSPRYKVTKRGQDVALRCDPISGHVSLYWYRQALGQGPEFLTYFNYEAQQDKSGLPNDRFSAERPEGSISTLTIQRTEQRDSAMYRCASSPQQGRYTGELFFGEGSRLTVL.

CDR3 DNA: TGTGCCAGTAGTATTGGGACTAGCGGGGCTAACTACGAGCAGTACTTC. Its translation is CASSIGTSGANYEQYF. J is TRBJ2-7 and V is TRBV19, with TRBD2 matching 13 bases. In germline, CDR1 is LNHDA, CDR2 SQIVND (reference sequence). CDR3 length: 16 residues. Trimming cost V 3 bases and J 3 bases; bases outside gene matches: 5.

In this sample, this clone turned up once. The rearrangement links TRBV7-2 to TRBJ2-3; 12 nucleotides align to TRBD2. CDR1 is SGHTA, CDR2 FQGNSA, per germline. This CDR3 contains 17 residues. With V trimmed by 4 bases and J by 7 bases, 12 bases remained unmatched. The CDR3 is CASSYRTPSGGAYTQYF. As DNA, the CDR3 is TGTGCCAGCAGCTACAGAACCCCTAGCGGGGGGGCGTATACGCAGTATTTT.

The J gene is TRBJ1-5, the V gene TRBV4-1, with D unresolved. Looked up from germline, CDR1 is MGHRA and CDR2 is YSYEKL. The CDR3 runs to 13 residues. V gave up 0 bases and J gave up 7 bases, with 7 bases separating them. The CDR3 region has the DNA TGCGCCAGCAGCCAAGATCCGGTGCAGCCCCAGCATTTT. Protein: CASSQDPVQPQHF.

This chain joins TRBV30 and TRBJ2-7; 7 bases align to TRBD1. Germline V gene lookup returns CDR1 GTSNPN and CDR2 SVGIG (reference sequence). The CDR3 has 13 amino acids. V lost 2 bases and J lost 3; bases outside the gene matches: 4. The CDR3 spells CAWSTGQSYEQYF. The CDR3 nucleotides are TGTGCCTGGAGTACGGGACAGAGCTACGAGCAGTACTTC.

This clone was seen a handful of times. DNA of the CDR3: TGTGCCAGCAGTTCAAGACAGGGGGCCCCCTACGAGCAGTACTTC. This encodes CASSSRQGAPYEQYF. The chain recombines TRBV6-6 with TRBJ2-7; 10 bases line up with TRBD1. Germline V CDR1 and CDR2: MNHNY, SVGAGI (reference sequence). The length of the CDR3 is 15 residues. Trimming took 4 bases from V and 2 from J; bases not matched to a gene: 5.

The chain carries TRBV14 and TRBJ2-1; TRBD2 agrees at 7 bases. CDR3 length: 14 amino acids. V lost 1 base and J lost 13; bases outside the gene matches: 10. Germline loops: CDR1 SGHDN, CDR2 FVKESK. The CDR3 coding sequence is TGTGCCAGCAGCCAAGCTATCTGGGGGGACTATCAGTTCTTC. It encodes CASSQAIWGDYQFF.

The chain joins TRBV15 to TRBJ1-3, with 8 bases aligning to TRBD1. This CDR3 has 14 amino acids. The germline gives CDR1 LNHNV, CDR2 YYDKDF (reference sequence). With 5 bases clipped from V and 6 bases from J, the junction kept 6 bases outside the gene matches. CDR3 protein: CATSQGANQNTIYF. The CDR3 bases are TGTGCCACCAGCCAGGGGGCGAATCAAAACACCATATATTTT.

This clone was counted between two and nine times. This chain uses TRBV30 with TRBJ1-1; 9 bases match TRBD1. The CDR3 sequence is 13 residues long. With 7 bases clipped from V and 5 bases from J, the junction kept 8 bases outside the gene matches. The germline gives CDR1 GTSNPN, CDR2 SVGIG (reference sequence). In DNA form, the CDR3 reads TGTGCCTCAGGCGCCGGGACAGGGACTGAAGCTTTCTTT. Amino acids: CASGAGTGTEAFF.

The CDR3 DNA reads as TGCGCCAGCAGCCAAGTCGCACTAGCGGGGGGTATCGGGGAGCTGTTTTTT. This encodes CASSQVALAGGIGELFF. The chain uses TRBV4-3 and TRBJ2-2; 12 bases fit TRBD2. Germline trimming cut 1 base from V and 7 bases from J; bases unmatched to any gene: 7. CDR3 length: 17 residues. Germline V gene lookup returns CDR1 LGHNA and CDR2 YSLEER.

This clone showed up just a few times. DNA for the CDR3: TGTGCCAGCAGCCAACAGGGAGCGCAGCCCCAGCATTTT. Its translation is CASSQQGAQPQHF. The chain links TRBV7-6 to TRBJ1-5; possibly TRBD1 for D (6 bases). The CDR3 totals 13 residues. V lost 5 bases and J 7 bases, leaving 12 bases between the germline ends. CDR1 is SGHVS, CDR2 FNYEAQ, per germline.